This TCR beta chain comes out of a study of neurological immune-mediated disorders. This clonotype was seen ten or more times. Its cognate antigen is unknown. The CDR3 length is 15 residues. Germline CDR1 is SGHRS and CDR2 is YFSETQ. The V end lost 0 bases, the J end lost 5 bases, and 14 bases lay between the germline ends. Source material was 2 million unsorted PBMCs, stored at -80 °C in RNAlater. Template-switch 5'RACE cDNA synthesis added a 10-nucleotide unique molecular identifier. TCRdb called the 5' RACE reads again in MiXCR, with one record for every CDR3 protein. The data show 45,000 to 65,000 distinct CDR3 sequences, with 4% to 5.5% seen just once and 2.5% to 3% held by the top ten. Overall study results and limits: On phylogenetic grouping, the repertoires of 18 of 34 multiple sclerosis patients fell within one related-CDR3 cluster, constituting a possible signature. No link was found between any clinical or MRI feature and the multiple sclerosis repertoire cluster.

The sequence came from a man between 50 and 59 years old with multiple sclerosis. This rearrangement joins TRBV5-1 to TRBJ1-1, with no clear D. Material: PBMCs. The CDR3 nucleotides read TGCGCCAGCAGCTTGGATTGGGGTGCAAGAACTGAAGCTTTCTTT. Translating it yields CASSLDWGARTEAFF.